The 21 T cell receptor beta chains listed next were all sequenced from one sample in a study of blood T cell repertoires in COVID-19. The assay was immunoSEQ multiplex PCR, and TCRdb's table has in-frame clones only and misses some. This table has tens of thousands of clones, approximately 84% appearing once. Input material: peripheral blood. The source is a man aged 45 to 65 with acute or convalescent COVID-19.

The chain uses TRBV19 and TRBJ2-4; 7 bases fit TRBD1. The CDR3 is made up of 12 amino acids. Trimming at V came to 9 bases and at J to 4 bases, leaving 3 bases not matched to a gene. CDR1 LNHDA and CDR2 SQIVND come from the germline V gene (reference sequence). The CDR3 region has the DNA TGTGCCAGACCGGGACAGAAAAACATTCAGTACTTC. Translation: CARPGQKNIQYF.

V is TRBV24-1 and J is TRBJ2-2; tentative D call: TRBD2 (6 bases). CDR3 length: 16 amino acids. The germline V and J ends were trimmed by 1 base and 1 base, with 9 bases remaining between them. CDR1 is KGHDR, CDR2 SFDVKD, per germline. CDR3 coding DNA: TGTGCCACCAGTGATTTCCGGGAGAAGAACACCGGGGAGCTGTTTTTT. Translating it yields CATSDFREKNTGELFF.

The chain combines TRBV7-6 with TRBJ2-4; D is perhaps TRBD2 (6 bases). The CDR3 runs to 15 residues. Per germline, CDR1 SGHVS and CDR2 FNYEAQ. V lost 1 base, J lost 5 bases, and 12 bases lay in between. The CDR3 DNA sequence: TGTGCCAGCAGCTTAGGTAGCGGTAGCCAAAACATTCAGTACTTC. As protein: CASSLGSGSQNIQYF.

The genes are TRBV29-1 and TRBJ1-2; 12 bases match TRBD1. The J segment lost 7 bases and the V segment lost 7 bases, leaving 7 bases of the junction unmatched. Germline CDR1 and CDR2: SQVTM and ANQGSEA. The CDR3 sequence is 13 residues long. The CDR3, as DNA: TGCAGCGCTGAGGGACAGGGGGCGCGTGGCTACACCTTC. It codes for CSAEGQGARGYTF.

This clone came up a few times. Its ends do not fully match the called genes, so a read error is possible. The chain carries TRBV29-1 and TRBJ2-7, with D possibly matching TRBD1 (6 bases). The CDR3 consists of 10 residues. The germline V gene has CDR1 SQVTM and CDR2 ANQGSEA. The CDR3 here is CSLLDSPLHF. The DNA of the CDR3 is TGCAGCCTCCTGGACAGCCCCCTCCACTTC.

This chain connects TRBV6-5 to TRBJ1-2; D is uncertain. This CDR3 spans 14 amino acids. Trimming pared 0 bases from V and 0 bases from J, leaving 5 bases between. The germline gives CDR1 MNHEY, CDR2 SVGAGI. CDR3 residues: CASSYSEANYGYTF. In DNA, the CDR3 is TGTGCCAGCAGTTACTCGGAGGCTAACTATGGCTACACCTTC.

The rearrangement links TRBV18 to TRBJ2-5; 7 nucleotides agree with TRBD2. The CDR3 is made up of 14 amino acids. V lost 0 bases to trimming and J lost 5 bases; unmatched junction nucleotides: 3. Looked up from germline, CDR1 is KGHSH and CDR2 is LQKENI. In DNA form, the CDR3 reads TGTGCCAGCTCACCACCGGCGGGAGACGAGACCCAGTACTTC. This codes for CASSPPAGDETQYF.

This chain connects TRBV30 to TRBJ2-4; a possible D gene is TRBD2 (5 bases). The CDR3 totals 14 residues. CDR1 is GTSNPN, CDR2 SVGIG, per germline (reference sequence). V lost 2 bases and J 1 base, leaving 9 bases between the germline ends. The CDR3 coding sequence is TGTGCCTGGAGTATAACGGGGGCCAAAAACATTCAGTACTTC. Protein sequence: CAWSITGAKNIQYF.

This clone came up a few times. The CDR3 reads CAIRRGGATDTQYF. Written as DNA, the CDR3 is TGTGCCATCAGGAGAGGGGGGGCCACAGATACGCAGTATTTT. The chain is built from TRBV10-3 and TRBJ2-3; a weak D match, TRBD2 (7 bases). V was cut by 6 bases and J by 2 bases, with 12 bases left in between. This CDR3 spans 14 amino acids. Germline V CDR1 and CDR2: ENHRY, SYGVKD.

The chain joins TRBV5-1 to TRBJ1-1, with 10 bases matching TRBD1. Germline lookup yields CDR1 SGHRS and CDR2 YFSETQ. V trimming: 4 bases; J trimming: 6 bases; junction bases outside the gene matches: 6. CDR3 length equals 14 residues. DNA of the CDR3: TGCGCCAGCAGCCTCGGGACAGGGGTCCCTGAAGCTTTCTTT. Its translation is CASSLGTGVPEAFF.

The chain combines TRBV19 with TRBJ1-5; 10 bases fit TRBD1. CDR3 length: 15 residues. V lost 4 bases to trimming and J lost 4 bases; unmatched junction nucleotides: 4. The germline gives CDR1 LNHDA, CDR2 SQIVND (reference sequence). CDR3 amino acids: CASSTGGQGNQPQHF. The CDR3 nucleotides read TGTGCCAGTAGTACCGGGGGACAGGGGAATCAGCCCCAGCATTTT.

The gene calls are TRBV3-1 (or the pseudogene TRBV3-2) and TRBJ2-2; 7 nucleotides match TRBD2. Germline CDR1 reads LGHDT; CDR2 reads YNNKEL (reference sequence). This CDR3 comprises 15 residues. Losses at the gene ends were 1 base for V and 3 bases for J; bases not matched to a gene: 2. CDR3 loop: CASSQVLADTGELFF. The CDR3 coding sequence is TGTGCCAGCAGCCAAGTTCTAGCGGACACCGGGGAGCTGTTTTTT.

The chain recombines TRBV6-5 with TRBJ2-2; no clear D gene. CDR3 length: 10 residues. Trimming took 6 bases from V and 8 from J, leaving 4 bases between them. Germline V gene sequence: CDR1 MNHEY, CDR2 SVGAGI. CDR3 amino acids: CASRRGELFF. For the CDR3, the DNA is TGTGCCAGCAGGCGGGGGGAGCTGTTTTTT.

The chain has TRBV18 and TRBJ1-1; perhaps TRBD1 as D (6 bases). V was cut by 2 bases and J by 4 bases, with 20 bases left in between. The CDR3 loop spans 17 amino acids. Per the germline V gene, CDR1 is KGHSH and CDR2 is LQKENI. CDR3 coding DNA: TGTGCCAGCTCACCAAGGACAGTGAACACTGGGGGCACTGAAGCTTTCTTT. This codes for CASSPRTVNTGGTEAFF.

The chain carries TRBV11-2 and TRBJ1-4; D gene uncertain. In germline, CDR1 is SGHAT, CDR2 FQNNGV. This CDR3 contains 14 residues. The V end lost 0 bases, the J end lost 8 bases, and 10 bases lay between the germline ends. CDR3 loop: CASSLDEVREKLFF. The CDR3 nucleotides read TGTGCCAGCAGCTTAGACGAGGTGCGCGAAAAACTGTTTTTT.

V usage is TRBV7-7 and J usage is TRBJ1-6; D is perhaps TRBD1 (5 bases). Germline-derived CDR1 and CDR2 are SSHAT and FNYEAQ (reference sequence). CDR3 length: 19 amino acids. The ends were cut back, 0 bases at V and 8 bases at J, with 23 bases in the middle. This CDR3 reads CASSLAALEGEEGDSPLHF. The CDR3, as DNA: TGTGCCAGCAGCTTAGCAGCGTTGGAAGGGGAGGAAGGTGATTCACCCCTCCACTTT.

This chain connects TRBV28 to TRBJ2-1; 7 nucleotides agree with TRBD1. The V gene end was trimmed by 5 bases and the J gene end by 13 bases; junction bases not matched to a gene: 5. CDR3 size: 11 residues. The germline V gene has CDR1 MDHEN and CDR2 SYDVKM. CDR3 sequence: CASSRQGLQFF. DNA of the CDR3: TGTGCCAGCAGTCGACAGGGTTTACAGTTCTTC.

The rearrangement links TRBV27 to TRBJ2-2; D is ambiguous. Germline CDR1 reads MNHEY; CDR2 reads SMNVEV (reference sequence). V was cut by 6 bases and J by 1 base, with 12 bases left in between. The length of the CDR3 is 15 residues. The CDR3: CASRPATKNTGELFF. CDR3 nucleotide sequence: TGTGCCAGCAGGCCTGCCACAAAGAACACCGGGGAGCTGTTTTTT.

The chain employs TRBV5-1 and TRBJ2-1; maybe TRBD2 (7 bases). The V end lost 1 base, the J end lost 2 bases, and 10 bases lay between the germline ends. CDR1 is SGHRS, CDR2 YFSETQ, per germline. The CDR3 runs to 15 residues. CDR3: CASSLRGGAYNEQFF. CDR3 in DNA: TGCGCCAGCAGCTTGAGGGGGGGCGCCTACAATGAGCAGTTCTTC.

The chain combines TRBV19 with TRBJ2-3; D uncertain. The CDR3 covers 12 residues. V dropped 8 bases and J dropped 0 bases, with 6 bases sitting between them. Germline V gene data show CDR1 as LNHDA and CDR2 as SQIVND (reference sequence). The chain's CDR3 is CASFYSTDTQYF. The CDR3 nucleotides read TGTGCCAGTTTTTATAGCACAGATACGCAGTATTTT.

The V gene is TRBV28, the J gene TRBJ2-5, with D tentatively TRBD1 (6 bases). The CDR3 length is 14 residues. The V end was cut by 3 bases, the J end by 4 bases, with 12 bases between. In germline, CDR1 is MDHEN, CDR2 SYDVKM. CDR3 coding DNA: TGTGCCAGCAGTTTCGGAAAGGGGGTAGAGACCCAGTACTTC. It codes for CASSFGKGVETQYF.